The TCR beta chain described here comes from a study of T cell clonotyping in hematopoietic cell transplantation. The CDR3 has 14 residues. Between the trimmed V and J ends, which lost 0 bases and 3 bases, there was a span of 10 bases. Germline values: CDR1 SGHNT, CDR2 YYREEE (reference sequence). Data came from immunoSEQ multiplex PCR; TCRdb stores just in-frame clones and leaves some out. Found here are 6,000 or so clones, approximately 91% of them singletons; the top ten hold 43%. Overall study results and limits: No sorting was done, leaving CD4 and CD8 contributions mixed.

In the case of this clone: Antigen specificity is unknown.

The clonotype was recovered from a female patient aged 50-59 years who had an allogeneic stem cell transplant from a related donor, so the T cells may come from the graft donor. Some clones in this sample may be carry-over from other donors' samples. The source material was peripheral blood mononuclear cells, sampled 100 days after allogeneic stem cell transplant. This chain joins TRBV5-4 and TRBJ2-7; D perhaps matches TRBD1 (6 bases). In DNA, the CDR3 is TGTGCCAGCAGCTTGGAACAGGACAGCTACGAGCAGTACTTC. Translation gives CASSLEQDSYEQYF.